A single sample is the source of the 16 T cell receptor beta chains below, sequenced in a study of radiotherapy plus CTLA-4 blockade in lung cancer. Clones were sequenced by immunoSEQ multiplex PCR, and TCRdb holds only the in-frame ones, with some missing. This sample has about 1,500 clones, with 80% to 90% found just once. Specimen: tumor tissue, collected from a patient treated with radiotherapy plus ipilimumab. Receptor source: a human donor with non-small cell lung cancer who had a complete response to radiotherapy plus ipilimumab.

This chain joins TRBV15 and TRBJ1-1, with D uncertain. CDR1 LNHNV and CDR2 YYDKDF come from the germline V gene (reference sequence). The CDR3 consists of 14 residues. The V end lost 1 base, the J end lost 1 base, and 7 bases lay between the germline ends. CDR3 in amino acids: CATSRAAPNTEAFF. The DNA of the CDR3 is TGTGCCACCAGCAGAGCAGCCCCGAACACTGAAGCTTTCTTT.

V gene TRBV18 combines with J gene TRBJ2-1; TRBD1 might be the D (6 bases). The CDR3 runs to 15 residues. The V gene lost 0 bases and the J gene lost 0 bases, with 6 bases spanning the gap. Germline V gives CDR1 KGHSH, CDR2 LQKENI. Here the CDR3 reads CASSPPGHSYNEQFF. CDR3 bases: TGTGCCAGCTCACCACCGGGACACTCCTACAATGAGCAGTTCTTC.

V and J are TRBV29-1 and TRBJ1-2; D ambiguous. Trimming removed 7 bases from V and 4 bases from J, with 13 bases in between. Germline loops: CDR1 SQVTM, CDR2 ANQGSEA. The CDR3 sequence is 12 residues long. In DNA, the CDR3 is TGCAGCGCAAGAGGGTCTCTCTATGGCTACACCTTC. Protein product: CSARGSLYGYTF.

The chain recombines TRBV5-1 with TRBJ2-1; TRBD2 aligns across 7 bases. This CDR3 contains 16 residues. The V gene end was trimmed by 5 bases and the J gene end by 1 base; junction bases not matched to a gene: 9. CDR1 SGHRS and CDR2 YFSETQ come from the germline V gene. Here the CDR3 reads CASRPPGGSSYNEQFF. Written as DNA, the CDR3 is TGCGCCAGCAGACCGCCGGGGGGTTCATCCTACAATGAGCAGTTCTTC.

This clone appeared once. This chain links TRBV7-9 with TRBJ2-4, with a tentative D call TRBD1 (5 bases). V lost 4 bases and J lost 8, with 12 bases in between. Germline V gene sequence: CDR1 SEHNR, CDR2 FQNEAQ (reference sequence). CDR3 length: 13 amino acids. The CDR3 region has the DNA TGTGCCAGCAGCTCCCAGAAAGGGGACATTCAGTACTTC. Protein sequence: CASSSQKGDIQYF.

V is TRBV30 and J is TRBJ1-2, with no clear D. The CDR3 covers 14 residues. The germline V gene encodes CDR1 GTSNPN and CDR2 SVGIG (reference sequence). V lost 4 bases, J lost 8 bases, and 20 bases lay in between. The CDR3 DNA reads as TGTGCCTGGACTACTCAGACGGACTTAGGAGGCTACACCTTC. Protein product: CAWTTQTDLGGYTF.

The chain couples TRBV7-9 to TRBJ1-1, with 7 bases lining up with TRBD1. The CDR3 is 14 amino acids. Losses at the gene ends were 3 bases for V and 2 bases for J; bases not matched to a gene: 3. Germline values: CDR1 SEHNR, CDR2 FQNEAQ (reference sequence). CDR3 amino acids: CASSLGQLNTEAFF. The CDR3 nucleotides are TGTGCCAGCAGCTTGGGACAGCTTAACACTGAAGCTTTCTTT.

The chain joins TRBV4-3 to TRBJ1-2; the D gene is possibly TRBD1 (6 bases). This CDR3 has 14 residues. V dropped 1 base and J dropped 8 bases, with 14 bases sitting between them. Germline loops: CDR1 LGHNA, CDR2 YSLEER. The DNA for the CDR3 is TGCGCCAGCAGCCAAGTCCTAGGGGGGCGCGGCTACACCTTC. Translation gives CASSQVLGGRGYTF.

The rearrangement links TRBV4-3 to TRBJ2-7; 7 bases align to TRBD1. The CDR3 sequence is 15 residues long. After removal of 0 bases from V and 7 bases from J, the junction contained 9 bases not matched to a gene. The germline V gene encodes CDR1 LGHNA and CDR2 YSLEER. CDR3 sequence reads: CASSQDGTGVGEQYF. The CDR3 bases are TGCGCCAGCAGCCAAGATGGTACAGGGGTTGGAGAGCAGTACTTC.

This clone was observed a single time. The DNA of the CDR3 is TGTGCCAGCAGCTCAGGACAGGGGGCTTTAACCGGGGAGCTGTTTTTT. Translated: CASSSGQGALTGELFF. This sequence joins TRBV7-2 and TRBJ2-2; the match to TRBD1 covers 11 bases. Germline V gene sequence: CDR1 SGHTA, CDR2 FQGNSA. V lost 4 bases and J lost 5; bases outside the gene matches: 6. This CDR3 contains 16 residues.

The chain employs TRBV28 and TRBJ1-6; no definite D call. V was pared by 3 bases and J by 0 bases, with 9 bases between. The CDR3 extends over 16 amino acids. Germline values: CDR1 MDHEN, CDR2 SYDVKM. CDR3 in DNA: TGTGCCAGCAGTTTCGGCGGCAGCTCCTATAATTCACCCCTCCACTTT. It specifies CASSFGGSSYNSPLHF.

Only a few counts were recorded for this clone. The chain links TRBV7-8 to TRBJ2-2, with 7 bases matching TRBD1. The CDR3 covers 15 residues. Trimming at V came to 5 bases and at J to 2 bases, leaving 5 bases not matched to a gene. Germline V lookup: CDR1 SGHVS, CDR2 FQNEAQ. CDR3 sequence reads: CASSQDRPNTGELFF. The CDR3 DNA follows: TGTGCCAGCAGCCAGGACAGGCCAAACACCGGGGAGCTGTTTTTT. The entire variable domain, with the rest obtained from reference TRBV7-8 and TRBJ2-2, is as follows: GAGVSQSPRYKVAKRGQDVALRCDPISGHVSLFWYQQALGQGPEFLTYFQNEAQLDKSGLPSDRFFAERPEGSVSTLKIQRTQQEDSAVYLCASSQDRPNTGELFFGEGSRLTVL.

This clone was detected only once. The gene calls are TRBV5-1 and TRBJ1-5, with D possibly matching TRBD1 (5 bases). CDR3 size: 17 residues. V was pared by 5 bases and J by 1 base, with 19 bases between. Germline CDR1 reads SGHRS; CDR2 reads YFSETQ. The CDR3 region is CASSPGTGAWSNQPQHF. The CDR3 bases are TGCGCCAGCAGTCCCGGGACTGGGGCGTGGAGCAATCAGCCCCAGCATTTT. Variable domain in full (rest from reference TRBV5-1 and TRBJ1-5): KAGVTQTPRYLIKTRGQQVTLSCSPISGHRSVSWYQQTPGQGLQFLFEYFSETQRNKGNFPGRFSGRQFSNSRSEMNVSTLELGDSALYLCASSPGTGAWSNQPQHFGDGTRLSIL.

The chain couples TRBV5-4 to TRBJ2-3, with D hard to call. The CDR3 length is 14 residues. Deletions cut 0 bases from V and 1 base from J, with 6 bases between. From germline, CDR1 is SGHNT and CDR2 YYREEE (reference sequence). CDR3 in DNA: TGTGCCAGCAGCTTGGATACAGGCACAGATACGCAGTATTTT. It yields the protein CASSLDTGTDTQYF.

This clone was observed a single time. The chain recombines TRBV28 with TRBJ1-1; D possibly corresponds to TRBD1 (6 bases). The CDR3 is 15 residues long. From germline, CDR1 is MDHEN and CDR2 SYDVKM. V lost 5 bases to trimming and J lost 5 bases, with 18 bases between them. The DNA of the CDR3 is TGTGCCAGCAGTGTACCGTCGGGACACTTGACTGAAGCTTTCTTT. The encoded protein is CASSVPSGHLTEAFF.

This chain links TRBV5-1 with TRBJ1-1, with 9 bases matching TRBD1. Per germline, CDR1 SGHRS and CDR2 YFSETQ. J gave up 3 bases and V 4 bases, and 10 bases lay outside the gene matches. This CDR3 contains 16 residues. CDR3: CASSLYFWDRDTEAFF. In DNA form, the CDR3 reads TGCGCCAGCAGCCTGTATTTTTGGGACAGGGACACTGAAGCTTTCTTT.